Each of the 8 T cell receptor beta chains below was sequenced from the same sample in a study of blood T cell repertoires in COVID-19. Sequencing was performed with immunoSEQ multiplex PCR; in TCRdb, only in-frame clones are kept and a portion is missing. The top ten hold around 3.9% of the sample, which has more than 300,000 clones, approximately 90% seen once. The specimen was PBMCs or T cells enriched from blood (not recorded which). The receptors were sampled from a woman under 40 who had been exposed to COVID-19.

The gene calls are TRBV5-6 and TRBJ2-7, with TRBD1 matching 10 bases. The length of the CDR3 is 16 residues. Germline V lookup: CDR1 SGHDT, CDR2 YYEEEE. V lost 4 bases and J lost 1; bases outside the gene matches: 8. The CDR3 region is CASSRRPGQGSYEQYF. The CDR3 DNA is TGTGCCAGCAGCAGACGACCGGGACAGGGGTCCTACGAGCAGTACTTC.

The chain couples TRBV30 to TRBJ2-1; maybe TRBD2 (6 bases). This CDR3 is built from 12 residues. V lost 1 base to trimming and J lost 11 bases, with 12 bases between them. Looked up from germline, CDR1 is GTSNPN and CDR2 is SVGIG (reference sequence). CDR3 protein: CAWSGAGGKQFF. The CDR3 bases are TGTGCCTGGAGTGGGGCTGGCGGGAAGCAGTTCTTC.

CDR3 sequence reads: CASSLEGAGDYEAFF. For the CDR3, the DNA is TGTGCCAGCAGCTTAGAGGGGGCAGGTGACTATGAAGCTTTCTTT. This sequence joins TRBV13 and TRBJ1-1; 7 positions agree with TRBD1. Germline V lookup: CDR1 PRHDT, CDR2 FYEKMQ (reference sequence). With V trimmed by 1 base and J by 7 bases, 9 bases remained unmatched. This CDR3 comprises 15 residues.

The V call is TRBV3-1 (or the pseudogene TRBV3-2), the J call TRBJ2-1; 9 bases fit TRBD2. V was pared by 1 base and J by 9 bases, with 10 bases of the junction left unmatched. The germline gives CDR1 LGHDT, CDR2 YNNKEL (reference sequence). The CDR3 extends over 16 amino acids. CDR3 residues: CASSQVTRGGAGEQFF. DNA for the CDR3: TGTGCCAGCAGCCAAGTCACTCGCGGGGGGGCGGGTGAGCAGTTCTTC.

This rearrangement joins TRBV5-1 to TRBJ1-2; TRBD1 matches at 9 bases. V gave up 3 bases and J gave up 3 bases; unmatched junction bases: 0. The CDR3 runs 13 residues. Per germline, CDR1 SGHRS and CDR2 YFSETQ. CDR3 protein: CASSWDRDYGYTF. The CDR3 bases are TGCGCCAGCAGCTGGGACAGGGACTATGGCTACACCTTC.

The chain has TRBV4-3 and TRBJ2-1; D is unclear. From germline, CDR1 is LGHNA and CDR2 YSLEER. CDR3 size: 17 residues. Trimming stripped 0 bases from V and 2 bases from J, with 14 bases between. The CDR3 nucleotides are TGCGCCAGCAGCCAAGATAGATCCACCCTGCCCTACAATGAGCAGTTCTTC. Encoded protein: CASSQDRSTLPYNEQFF.

CDR3 amino acids: CASSLAGTGDYEQYF. CDR3 DNA sequence: TGTGCCAGCAGCTTAGCGGGGACAGGGGACTACGAGCAGTACTTC. The gene calls are TRBV7-6 and TRBJ2-7; 10 bases map to TRBD1. The ends lost 0 bases at V and 3 bases at J; junction bases unmatched: 2. Germline assignment: CDR1 SGHVS and CDR2 FNYEAQ. The CDR3 has 15 residues.

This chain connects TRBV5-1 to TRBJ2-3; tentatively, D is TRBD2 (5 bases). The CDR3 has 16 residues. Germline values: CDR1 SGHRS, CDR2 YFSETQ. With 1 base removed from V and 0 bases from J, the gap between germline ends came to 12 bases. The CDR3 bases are TGCGCCAGCAGCTTGTTGAGCCGAGGGAGCACAGATACGCAGTATTTT. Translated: CASSLLSRGSTDTQYF.